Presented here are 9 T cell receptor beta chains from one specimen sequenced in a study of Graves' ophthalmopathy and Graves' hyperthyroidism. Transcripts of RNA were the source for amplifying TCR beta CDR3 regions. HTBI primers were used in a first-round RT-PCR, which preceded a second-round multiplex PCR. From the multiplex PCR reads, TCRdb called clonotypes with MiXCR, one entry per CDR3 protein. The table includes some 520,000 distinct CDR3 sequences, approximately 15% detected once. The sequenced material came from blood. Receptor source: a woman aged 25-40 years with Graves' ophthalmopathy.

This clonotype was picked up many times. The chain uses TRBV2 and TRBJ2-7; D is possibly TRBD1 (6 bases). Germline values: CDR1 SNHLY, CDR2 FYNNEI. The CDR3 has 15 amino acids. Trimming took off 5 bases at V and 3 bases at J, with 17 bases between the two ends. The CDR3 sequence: CASSSHGTSFYEQYF. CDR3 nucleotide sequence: TGTGCCAGCAGTTCACACGGGACATCTTTCTACGAGCAGTACTTC.

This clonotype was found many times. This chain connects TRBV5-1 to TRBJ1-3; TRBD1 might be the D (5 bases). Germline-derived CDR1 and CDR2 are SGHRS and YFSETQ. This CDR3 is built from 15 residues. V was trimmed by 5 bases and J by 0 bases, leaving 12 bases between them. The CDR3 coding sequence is TGCGCCAGCAGTCGGGCAGGGAGCTCTGGAAACACCATATATTTT. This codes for CASSRAGSSGNTIYF.

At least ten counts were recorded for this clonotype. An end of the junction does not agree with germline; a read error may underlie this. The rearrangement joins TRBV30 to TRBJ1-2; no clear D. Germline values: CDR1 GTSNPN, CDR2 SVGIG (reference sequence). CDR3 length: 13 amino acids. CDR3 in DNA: TGTGCCTGGAGTGTAAAGGAGAACTATAGCTACACCTTC. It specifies CAWSVKENYSYTF.

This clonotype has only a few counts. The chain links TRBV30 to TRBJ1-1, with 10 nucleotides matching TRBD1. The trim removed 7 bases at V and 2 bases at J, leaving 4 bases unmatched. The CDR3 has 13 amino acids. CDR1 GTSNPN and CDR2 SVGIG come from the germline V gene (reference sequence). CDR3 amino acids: CASGQGENTEAFF. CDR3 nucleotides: TGTGCCTCCGGACAGGGGGAAAACACTGAAGCTTTCTTT.

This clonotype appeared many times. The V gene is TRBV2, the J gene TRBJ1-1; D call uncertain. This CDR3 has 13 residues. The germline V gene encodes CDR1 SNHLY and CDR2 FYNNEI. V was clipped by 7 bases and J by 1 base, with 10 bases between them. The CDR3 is CASIPDGNTEAFF. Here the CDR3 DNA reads TGTGCCAGCATCCCGGACGGGAACACTGAAGCTTTCTTT. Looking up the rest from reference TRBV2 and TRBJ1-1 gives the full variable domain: EPEVTQTPSHQVTQMGQEVILRCVPISNHLYFYWYRQILGQKVEFLVSFYNNEISEKSEIFDDQFSVERPDGSNFTLKIRSTKLEDSAMYFCASIPDGNTEAFFGQGTRLTVV.

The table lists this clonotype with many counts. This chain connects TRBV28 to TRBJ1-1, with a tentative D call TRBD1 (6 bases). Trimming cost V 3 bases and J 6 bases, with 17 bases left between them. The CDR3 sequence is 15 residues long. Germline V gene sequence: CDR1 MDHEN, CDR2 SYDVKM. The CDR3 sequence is CASSFFQGLGAEAFF. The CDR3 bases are TGTGCCAGCAGTTTCTTCCAGGGGCTGGGCGCTGAAGCTTTCTTT.

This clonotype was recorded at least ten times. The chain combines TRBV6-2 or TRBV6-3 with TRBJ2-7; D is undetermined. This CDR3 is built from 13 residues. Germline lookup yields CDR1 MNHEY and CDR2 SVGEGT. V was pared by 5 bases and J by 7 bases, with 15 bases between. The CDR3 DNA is TGTGCCAGCAGTCCCCGGACCTTTTGGGAGCAGTACTTC. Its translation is CASSPRTFWEQYF.

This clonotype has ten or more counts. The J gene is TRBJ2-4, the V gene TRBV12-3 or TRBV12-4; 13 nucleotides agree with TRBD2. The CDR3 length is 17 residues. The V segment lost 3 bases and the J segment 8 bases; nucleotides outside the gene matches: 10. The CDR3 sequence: CASSFLTSGRAPYIQYF. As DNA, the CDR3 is TGTGCCAGCAGTTTCTTAACTAGCGGGAGGGCCCCCTACATTCAGTACTTC.

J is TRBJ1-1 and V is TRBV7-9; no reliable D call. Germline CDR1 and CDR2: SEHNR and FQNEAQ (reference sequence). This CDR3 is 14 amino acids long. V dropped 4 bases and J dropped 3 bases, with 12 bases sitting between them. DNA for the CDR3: TGTGCCAGCAGCTCGGACTCAAGGTACACTGAAGCTTTCTTT. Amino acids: CASSSDSRYTEAFF.